This TCR beta chain was sequenced for a study of OX40 agonist ivuxolimab in advanced cancers. The overall study: Melanoma, hepatocellular carcinoma, head and neck or renal cell cancer occurred in dose-escalation patients. Points from the study as a whole: Averaging showed that CD8+ T cells had more expanded clones than CD4+ did.

Germline V CDR1 and CDR2: SGHAT, FQNNGV. Trimming took off 4 bases at V and 0 bases at J, with 7 bases between the two ends. The CDR3 is 14 amino acids. The method was immunoSEQ multiplex PCR; TCRdb's version includes in-frame clones alone and lacks a portion of them. The sample gives 25,000 or so clones, around four fifths of which show up once; 10% to 15% is in the top ten. Note on this clone: Antigen unknown.

The TCR sequence derives from an adult with an advanced solid tumor such as melanoma, head and neck, liver or kidney cancer. The material sequenced was CD4+ or CD8+ T cells sorted from blood, taken in a trial of the OX40 agonist ivuxolimab. The V and J genes are TRBV11-2 and TRBJ2-1; D remains unclear. CDR3 in DNA: TGTGCCAGCAGCTCCTTGAGCTCCTACAATGAGCAGTTCTTC. Translated: CASSSLSSYNEQFF.